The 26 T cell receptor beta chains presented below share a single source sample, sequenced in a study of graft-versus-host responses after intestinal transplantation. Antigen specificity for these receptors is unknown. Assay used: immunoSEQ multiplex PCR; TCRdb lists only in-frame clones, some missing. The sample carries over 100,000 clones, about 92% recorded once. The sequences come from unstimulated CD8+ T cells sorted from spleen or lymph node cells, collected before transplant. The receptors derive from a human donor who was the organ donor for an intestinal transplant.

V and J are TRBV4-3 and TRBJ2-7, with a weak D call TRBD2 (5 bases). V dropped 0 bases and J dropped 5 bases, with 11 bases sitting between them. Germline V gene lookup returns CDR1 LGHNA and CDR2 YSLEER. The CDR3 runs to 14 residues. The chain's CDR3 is CASSQESSGNEQYF. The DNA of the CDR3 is TGCGCCAGCAGCCAAGAGAGTTCGGGAAACGAGCAGTACTTC.

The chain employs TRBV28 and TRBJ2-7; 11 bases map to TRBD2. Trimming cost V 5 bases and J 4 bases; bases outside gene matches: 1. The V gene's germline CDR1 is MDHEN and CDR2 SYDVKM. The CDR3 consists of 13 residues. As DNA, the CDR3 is TGTGCCAGCAGTCGGACTAGCGGGTACGAGCAGTACTTC. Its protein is CASSRTSGYEQYF. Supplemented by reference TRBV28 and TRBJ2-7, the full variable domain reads DVKVTQSSRYLVKRTGEKVFLECVQDMDHENMFWYRQDPGLGLRLIYFSYDVKMKEKGDIPEGYSVSREKKERFSLILESASTNQTSMYLCASSRTSGYEQYFGPGTRLTVT.

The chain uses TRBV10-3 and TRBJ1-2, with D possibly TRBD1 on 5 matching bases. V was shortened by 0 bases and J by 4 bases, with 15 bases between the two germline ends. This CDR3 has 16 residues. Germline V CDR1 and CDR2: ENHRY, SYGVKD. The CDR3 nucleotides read TGTGCCATCAGTGAGTCCTCGTGGGGGATTTTCTATGGCTACACCTTC. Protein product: CAISESSWGIFYGYTF.

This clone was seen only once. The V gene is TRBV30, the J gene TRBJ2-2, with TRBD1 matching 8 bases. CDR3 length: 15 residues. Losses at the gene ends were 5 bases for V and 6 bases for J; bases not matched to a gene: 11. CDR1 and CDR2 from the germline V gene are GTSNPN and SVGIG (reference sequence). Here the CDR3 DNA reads TGTGCCTGGGACTGCAGGGGGCATTTGGCCGGGGAGCTGTTTTTT. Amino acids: CAWDCRGHLAGELFF.

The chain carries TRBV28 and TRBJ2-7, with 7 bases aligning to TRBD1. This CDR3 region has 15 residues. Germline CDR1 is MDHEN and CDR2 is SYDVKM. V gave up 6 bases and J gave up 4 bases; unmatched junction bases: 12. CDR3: CASRGEQGFSYEQYF. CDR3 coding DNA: TGTGCCAGCAGAGGCGAACAGGGGTTTTCGTACGAGCAGTACTTC.

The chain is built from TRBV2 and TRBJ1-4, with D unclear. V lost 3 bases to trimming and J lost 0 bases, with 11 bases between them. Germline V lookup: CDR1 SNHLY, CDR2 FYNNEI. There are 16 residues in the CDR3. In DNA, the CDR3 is TGTGCCAGCAGTGATTCGATGGTTGCAACTAATGAAAAACTGTTTTTT. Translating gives CASSDSMVATNEKLFF.

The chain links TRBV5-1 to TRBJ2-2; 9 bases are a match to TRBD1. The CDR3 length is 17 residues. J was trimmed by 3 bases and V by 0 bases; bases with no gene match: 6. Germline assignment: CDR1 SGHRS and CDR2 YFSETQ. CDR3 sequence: CASSLEPGQGHTGELFF. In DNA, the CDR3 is TGCGCCAGCAGCTTGGAACCGGGACAGGGACACACCGGGGAGCTGTTTTTT.

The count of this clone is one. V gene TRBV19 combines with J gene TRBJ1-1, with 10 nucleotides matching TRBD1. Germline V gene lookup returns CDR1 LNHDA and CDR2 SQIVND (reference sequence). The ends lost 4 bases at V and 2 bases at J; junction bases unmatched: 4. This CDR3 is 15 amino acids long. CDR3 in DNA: TGTGCCAGTAGTACTGGGACAGGGGCTAACACTGAAGCTTTCTTT. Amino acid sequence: CASSTGTGANTEAFF.

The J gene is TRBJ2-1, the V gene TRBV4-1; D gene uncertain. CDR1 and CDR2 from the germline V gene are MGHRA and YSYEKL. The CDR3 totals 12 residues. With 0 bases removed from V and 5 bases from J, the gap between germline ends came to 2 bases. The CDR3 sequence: CASSQDDNEQFF. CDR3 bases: TGCGCCAGCAGCCAAGATGACAATGAGCAGTTCTTC.

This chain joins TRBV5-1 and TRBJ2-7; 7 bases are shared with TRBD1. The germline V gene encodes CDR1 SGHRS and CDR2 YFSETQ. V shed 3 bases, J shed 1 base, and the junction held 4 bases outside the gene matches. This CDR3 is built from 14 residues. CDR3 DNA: TGCGCCAGCAGCTGGTCCAGGGGGTCCTACGAGCAGTACTTC. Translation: CASSWSRGSYEQYF.

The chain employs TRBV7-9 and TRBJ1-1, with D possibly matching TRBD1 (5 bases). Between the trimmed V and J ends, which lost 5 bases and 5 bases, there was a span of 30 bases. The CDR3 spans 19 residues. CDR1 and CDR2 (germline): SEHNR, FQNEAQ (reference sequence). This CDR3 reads CASSPHGSEGTGILTEAFF. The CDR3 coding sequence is TGTGCCAGCAGCCCCCACGGCTCGGAGGGGACGGGGATATTAACTGAAGCTTTCTTT.

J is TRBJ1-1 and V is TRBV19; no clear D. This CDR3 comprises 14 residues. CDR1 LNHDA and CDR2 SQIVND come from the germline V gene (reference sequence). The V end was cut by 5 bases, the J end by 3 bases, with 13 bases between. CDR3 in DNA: TGTGCCAGTAGTCCCTTCATTCAAGACACTGAAGCTTTCTTT. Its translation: CASSPFIQDTEAFF.

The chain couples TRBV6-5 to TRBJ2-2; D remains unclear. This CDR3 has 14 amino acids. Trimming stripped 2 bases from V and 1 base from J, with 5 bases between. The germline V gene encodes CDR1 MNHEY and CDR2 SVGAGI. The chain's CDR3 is CASSYGKNTGELFF. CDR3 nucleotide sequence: TGTGCCAGCAGTTACGGAAAGAACACCGGGGAGCTGTTTTTT.

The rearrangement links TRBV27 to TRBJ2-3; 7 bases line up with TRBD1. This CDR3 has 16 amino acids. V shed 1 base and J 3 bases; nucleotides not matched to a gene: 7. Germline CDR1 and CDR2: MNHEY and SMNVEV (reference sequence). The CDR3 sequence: CASSLLRGRRTDTQYF. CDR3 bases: TGTGCCAGCAGTTTATTGAGGGGGCGAAGAACAGATACGCAGTATTTT.

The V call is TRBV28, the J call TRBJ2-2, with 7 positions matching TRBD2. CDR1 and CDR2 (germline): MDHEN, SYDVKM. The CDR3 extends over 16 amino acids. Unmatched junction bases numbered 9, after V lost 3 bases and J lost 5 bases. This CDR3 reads CASSFEAGVGTGELFF. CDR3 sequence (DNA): TGTGCCAGCAGTTTTGAGGCGGGAGTTGGGACCGGGGAGCTGTTTTTT. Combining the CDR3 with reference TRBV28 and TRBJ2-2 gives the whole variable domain DVKVTQSSRYLVKRTGEKVFLECVQDMDHENMFWYRQDPGLGLRLIYFSYDVKMKEKGDIPEGYSVSREKKERFSLILESASTNQTSMYLCASSFEAGVGTGELFFGEGSRLTVL.

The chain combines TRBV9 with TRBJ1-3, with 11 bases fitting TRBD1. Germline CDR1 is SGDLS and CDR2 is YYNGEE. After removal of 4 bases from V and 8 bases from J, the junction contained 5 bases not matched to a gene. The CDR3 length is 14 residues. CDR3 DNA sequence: TGTGCCAGCAGCTCAGGACAGGGGGCGGACACCATATATTTT. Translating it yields CASSSGQGADTIYF.

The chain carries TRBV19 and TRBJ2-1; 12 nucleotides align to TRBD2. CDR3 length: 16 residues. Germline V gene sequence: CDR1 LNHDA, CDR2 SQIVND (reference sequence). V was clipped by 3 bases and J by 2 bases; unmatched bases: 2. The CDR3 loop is CASSIWTSGTYNEQFF. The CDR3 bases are TGTGCCAGTAGTATCTGGACTAGCGGGACCTACAATGAGCAGTTCTTC.

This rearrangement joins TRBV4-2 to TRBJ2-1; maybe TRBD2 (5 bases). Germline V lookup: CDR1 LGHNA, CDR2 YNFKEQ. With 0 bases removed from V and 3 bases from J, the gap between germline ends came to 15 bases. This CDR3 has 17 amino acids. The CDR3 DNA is TGTGCCAGCAGCCAAGAGTTGGCTAGCCGGTACTACAATGAGCAGTTCTTC. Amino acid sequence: CASSQELASRYYNEQFF.

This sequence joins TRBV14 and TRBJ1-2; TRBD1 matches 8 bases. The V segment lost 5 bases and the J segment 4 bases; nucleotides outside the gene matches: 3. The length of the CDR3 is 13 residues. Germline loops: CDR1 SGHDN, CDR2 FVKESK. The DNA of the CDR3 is TGTGCCAGCAGCTACAGGGGGATCTATGGCTACACCTTC. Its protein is CASSYRGIYGYTF. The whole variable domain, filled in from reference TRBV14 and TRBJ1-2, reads EAGVTQFPSHSVIEKGQTVTLRCDPISGHDNLYWYRRVMGKEIKFLLHFVKESKQDESGMPNNRFLAERTGGTYSTLKVQPAELEDSGVYFCASSYRGIYGYTFGSGTRLTVV.

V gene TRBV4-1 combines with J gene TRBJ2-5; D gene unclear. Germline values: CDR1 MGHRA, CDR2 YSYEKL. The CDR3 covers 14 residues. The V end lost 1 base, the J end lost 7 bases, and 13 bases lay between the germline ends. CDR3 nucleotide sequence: TGCGCCAGCAGCCAAGCGCTGGGTCCCGGGACCCAGTACTTC. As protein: CASSQALGPGTQYF.

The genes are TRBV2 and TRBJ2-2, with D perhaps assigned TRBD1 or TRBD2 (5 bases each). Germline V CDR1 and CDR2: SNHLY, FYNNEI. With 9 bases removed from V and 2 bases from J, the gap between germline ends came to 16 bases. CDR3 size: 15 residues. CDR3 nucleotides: TGTGCCAGTGGGGCGGACTGGAGAAACACCGGGGAGCTGTTTTTT. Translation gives CASGADWRNTGELFF.

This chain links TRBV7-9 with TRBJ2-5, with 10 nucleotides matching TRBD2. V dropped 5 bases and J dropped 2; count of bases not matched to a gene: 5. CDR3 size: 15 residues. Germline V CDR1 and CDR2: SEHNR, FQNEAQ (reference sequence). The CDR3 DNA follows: TGTGCCAGCAGCGGTAGCGGGAGGCATCAAGAGACCCAGTACTTC. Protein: CASSGSGRHQETQYF.

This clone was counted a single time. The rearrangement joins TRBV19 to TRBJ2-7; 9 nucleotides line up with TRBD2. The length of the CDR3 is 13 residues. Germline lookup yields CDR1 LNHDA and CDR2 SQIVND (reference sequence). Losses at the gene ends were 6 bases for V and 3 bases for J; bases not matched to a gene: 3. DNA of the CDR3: TGTGCCAGTAGCCTAGCGGGGCGCTACGAGCAGTACTTC. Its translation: CASSLAGRYEQYF.

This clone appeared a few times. CDR3 amino acids: CAISETGGTEAFF. CDR3 DNA sequence: TGTGCCATCAGTGAGACAGGGGGCACTGAAGCTTTCTTT. The chain combines TRBV10-3 with TRBJ1-1; 8 nucleotides align to TRBD1. This CDR3 is built from 13 residues. The trim removed 2 bases at V and 4 bases at J, leaving 0 bases unmatched. Germline V gives CDR1 ENHRY, CDR2 SYGVKD.

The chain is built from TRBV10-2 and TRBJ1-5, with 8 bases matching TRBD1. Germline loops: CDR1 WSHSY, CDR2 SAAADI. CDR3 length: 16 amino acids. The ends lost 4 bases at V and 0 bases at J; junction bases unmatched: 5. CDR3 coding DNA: TGCGCCAGCAGTGGGGGGCAGGGGGCTAGCAATCAGCCCCAGCATTTT. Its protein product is CASSGGQGASNQPQHF.

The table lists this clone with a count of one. The DNA for the CDR3 is TGTGCCAGCAGTGAATTATTGGACACAACCGGGACTAGCGGGAGGGCCTACGAGCAGTACTTC. Its protein product is CASSELLDTTGTSGRAYEQYF. The chain links TRBV2 to TRBJ2-7; 16 nucleotides line up with TRBD2. Per germline, CDR1 SNHLY and CDR2 FYNNEI. The CDR3 runs to 21 residues. V lost 2 bases and J lost 2; bases outside the gene matches: 15.